The 30 T cell receptor beta chains below all came from one sample that was sequenced in a study of long-term antiretroviral therapy in people with HIV. Survey level was the resolution at which the v3.0 immunoSEQ assay ran. TCRdb's table, derived via immunoSEQ multiplex PCR, lists solely in-frame clones and lacks some. The sample contains 15,000 to 20,000 clones, over 70% of which appear only once. The sample consisted of unsorted PBMCs, taken 2.1 to 2.2 years before starting antiretroviral therapy. These receptors were collected from a man aged 25-40 years with HIV.

The chain has TRBV4-2 and TRBJ2-2; D uncertain. The CDR3 has 13 residues. Germline-derived CDR1 and CDR2 are LGHNA and YNFKEQ. V was cut by 1 base and J by 7 bases, with 7 bases left in between. The CDR3 DNA reads TGTGCCAGCAGCCAAGGTATAAGCGGGGAGCTGTTTTTT. Protein: CASSQGISGELFF.

The genes are TRBV5-4 and TRBJ1-1; D is possibly TRBD1 (6 bases). The CDR3 loop spans 16 amino acids. Trimming shortened V by 4 bases and J by 0 bases, and 16 bases separated the two germline ends. The germline gives CDR1 SGHNT, CDR2 YYREEE (reference sequence). CDR3 nucleotides: TGTGCCAGCAGCCCCGGCCGACAGGACTTGAACACTGAAGCTTTCTTT. Translating gives CASSPGRQDLNTEAFF.

The V call is TRBV7-2, the J call TRBJ2-3; no clear D gene. V dropped 0 bases and J dropped 4 bases, with 5 bases sitting between them. The germline V gene encodes CDR1 SGHTA and CDR2 FQGNSA. There are 13 residues in the CDR3. The CDR3 sequence: CASSLAPADTQYF. The DNA of the CDR3 is TGTGCCAGCAGCTTAGCCCCGGCAGATACGCAGTATTTT. Combining the CDR3 with reference TRBV7-2 and TRBJ2-3 gives the whole variable domain GAGVSQSPSNKVTEKGKDVELRCDPISGHTALYWYRQSLGQGLEFLIYFQGNSAPDKSGLPSDRFSAERTGGSVSTLTIQRTQQEDSAVYLCASSLAPADTQYFGPGTRLTVL.

This clone was seen a handful of times. The rearrangement joins TRBV27 to TRBJ1-4; 7 positions match TRBD1. Germline V gene sequence: CDR1 MNHEY, CDR2 SMNVEV (reference sequence). Trimming cost V 6 bases and J 7 bases; bases outside gene matches: 5. The CDR3 length is 13 residues. Here the CDR3 DNA reads TGTGCCAGCAGATCCCAGGGGGTTGAAAAACTGTTTTTT. This gives the protein CASRSQGVEKLFF.

The sample holds one count of this clone. The chain links TRBV27 to TRBJ2-7, with a possible D match to TRBD1 (5 bases). Germline CDR1 is MNHEY and CDR2 is SMNVEV (reference sequence). Trimming took off 5 bases at V and 5 bases at J, with 13 bases between the two ends. CDR3 size: 13 residues. Written as DNA, the CDR3 is TGTGCCAGCAGTCCCAGGGTTTCCCACGAGCAGTACTTC. Translation: CASSPRVSHEQYF.

The chain joins TRBV29-1 to TRBJ1-1; D is unclear. CDR3 length equals 13 residues. CDR1 is SQVTM and CDR2 is ANQGSEA in the germline V gene. V dropped 3 bases and J dropped 0 bases, with 8 bases sitting between them. The CDR3 protein is CSVERGLNTEAFF. CDR3 sequence (DNA): TGCAGCGTTGAGCGCGGGTTGAACACTGAAGCTTTCTTT.

The chain has TRBV7-6 and TRBJ1-2; 10 bases are shared with TRBD1. The CDR3 is made up of 15 amino acids. CDR1 SGHVS and CDR2 FNYEAQ come from the germline V gene. After removal of 4 bases from V and 4 bases from J, the junction contained 6 bases not matched to a gene. CDR3: CASSSHGTGVYGYTF. CDR3 DNA: TGTGCCAGCAGCTCGCACGGGACAGGGGTCTATGGCTACACCTTC.

The CDR3 is CASTKTRGTDQPQHF. CDR3 nucleotides: TGTGCCAGTACCAAAACGAGGGGGACGGATCAGCCCCAGCATTTT. The J gene is TRBJ1-5, the V gene TRBV19, with D tentatively TRBD1 (6 bases). Germline V lookup: CDR1 LNHDA, CDR2 SQIVND (reference sequence). The CDR3 sequence is 15 residues long. The V gene lost 7 bases and the J gene lost 5 bases, with 18 bases spanning the gap.

This rearrangement joins TRBV5-1 to TRBJ1-1; 8 bases are shared with TRBD1. Germline CDR1 SGHRS, CDR2 YFSETQ. V lost 2 bases to trimming and J lost 3 bases; unmatched junction nucleotides: 12. The CDR3 sequence is 17 residues long. The CDR3 bases are TGCGCCAGCAGCTTAGGGGGTACACAGGGGGTCCACACTGAAGCTTTCTTT. Translated, it gives CASSLGGTQGVHTEAFF.

This clone was counted once. V is TRBV6-6 and J is TRBJ2-1, with D unclear. Per germline, CDR1 MNHNY and CDR2 SVGAGI (reference sequence). This CDR3 has 13 amino acids. Trimming pared 5 bases from V and 8 bases from J, leaving 13 bases between. This chain's CDR3 is CASSHRLADEQFF. Written as DNA, the CDR3 is TGTGCCAGCAGTCACCGGCTGGCGGATGAGCAGTTCTTC.

J is TRBJ2-1 and V is TRBV10-2; 8 bases line up with TRBD2. CDR1 and CDR2 (germline): WSHSY, SAAADI. This CDR3 comprises 15 residues. With V trimmed by 4 bases and J by 10 bases, 12 bases remained unmatched. The CDR3 nucleotides are TGCGCCAGCAGTGTGGTAGCGGGGCCCTCAGGAGAGCAGTTCTTC. Amino acids: CASSVVAGPSGEQFF.

The chain couples TRBV28 to TRBJ1-1, with D possibly matching TRBD1 (6 bases). Germline V gives CDR1 MDHEN, CDR2 SYDVKM. This CDR3 has 11 residues. V gave up 6 bases and J gave up 7 bases, with 9 bases separating them. CDR3 residues: CASSRGGEAFF. DNA of the CDR3: TGTGCCAGCAGCAGGGGTGGTGAAGCTTTCTTT.

The chain combines TRBV11-2 with TRBJ1-2, with TRBD1 matching 8 bases. The CDR3 has 15 amino acids. CDR1 and CDR2 from the germline V gene are SGHAT and FQNNGV. The junction had 7 bases not matched to a gene; V was cut back by 3 bases and J by 4 bases. The CDR3 nucleotides are TGTGCCAGCAGCTTGGCGAAACAGGGGGGCTATGGCTACACCTTC. Its protein product is CASSLAKQGGYGYTF. The full variable domain, in which reference TRBV11-2 and TRBJ1-2 provide the parts outside the CDR3, is EAGVAQSPRYKIIEKRQSVAFWCNPISGHATLYWYQQILGQGPKLLIQFQNNGVVDDSQLPKDRFSAERLKGVDSTLKIQPAKLEDSAVYLCASSLAKQGGYGYTFGSGTRLTVV.

The V gene is TRBV4-1, the J gene TRBJ1-1; D is unresolved. Between the trimmed V and J ends, which lost 3 bases and 3 bases, there was a span of 11 bases. The CDR3 consists of 14 residues. Per the germline V gene, CDR1 is MGHRA and CDR2 is YSYEKL. This CDR3 is CASSQPGYDTEAFF. The CDR3 DNA sequence: TGCGCCAGCAGCCAGCCCGGGTACGACACTGAAGCTTTCTTT.

This chain connects TRBV5-1 to TRBJ2-7; the match to TRBD2 covers 7 bases. The CDR3 is 14 residues long. CDR1 and CDR2 from the germline V gene are SGHRS and YFSETQ. The V segment lost 7 bases and the J segment 3 bases; nucleotides outside the gene matches: 10. CDR3 DNA sequence: TGCGCCAGCCCAACCCCGTGGGGGGGCTACGAGCAGTACTTC. This sequence encodes CASPTPWGGYEQYF. The full variable domain, in which reference TRBV5-1 and TRBJ2-7 provide the parts outside the CDR3, is KAGVTQTPRYLIKTRGQQVTLSCSPISGHRSVSWYQQTPGQGLQFLFEYFSETQRNKGNFPGRFSGRQFSNSRSEMNVSTLELGDSALYLCASPTPWGGYEQYFGPGTRLTVT.

The CDR3 here is CASSNRDSQETQYF. The CDR3 DNA follows: TGTGCCAGCAGCAACCGGGACTCCCAAGAGACCCAGTACTTC. The chain employs TRBV7-9 and TRBJ2-5, with a possible D match to TRBD2 (6 bases). The V and J ends lost 5 bases and 1 base respectively, with 11 bases between them. The CDR3 sequence is 14 residues long. Per the germline V gene, CDR1 is SEHNR and CDR2 is FQNEAQ (reference sequence).

Written as DNA, the CDR3 is TGCAGCGTTTCCAGCGGGAGAAGCAGGGAGCTGTTTTTT. Amino acids: CSVSSGRSRELFF. This chain uses TRBV29-1 with TRBJ2-2; TRBD2 agrees at 8 bases. With V trimmed by 5 bases and J by 9 bases, 8 bases remained unmatched. The CDR3 spans 13 residues. Germline CDR1 and CDR2: SQVTM and ANQGSEA.

Only one count was recorded for this clone. This chain joins TRBV4-2 and TRBJ2-5; 7 bases align to TRBD2. The germline gives CDR1 LGHNA, CDR2 YNFKEQ. V gave up 4 bases and J gave up 2 bases; unmatched junction bases: 7. The CDR3 contains 15 residues. The CDR3 reads CASSPSSGEQETQYF. The DNA of the CDR3 is TGTGCCAGCAGCCCCTCTAGCGGAGAACAAGAGACCCAGTACTTC.

The J gene is TRBJ2-7, the V gene TRBV25-1; 9 bases match TRBD1. Trimming cost V 6 bases and J 0 bases; bases outside gene matches: 12. The CDR3 sequence is 17 residues long. Germline CDR1 is MGHDK and CDR2 is SYGVNS. CDR3 bases: TGTGCCAGCAGCACACCGATGACAGGGGGGAACTCCTACGAGCAGTACTTC. Translating gives CASSTPMTGGNSYEQYF.

This clone was counted between two and nine times. The genes are TRBV6-4 and TRBJ2-3, with a possible D match to TRBD2 (6 bases). Germline V gene lookup returns CDR1 MRHNA and CDR2 SNTAGT. Trimming shortened V by 0 bases and J by 4 bases, and 8 bases separated the two germline ends. The CDR3 spans 14 residues. The CDR3 nucleotides read TGTGCCAGCAGTGACTCCAGCGGGCCAGATACGCAGTATTTT. This codes for CASSDSSGPDTQYF.

By share, this clone ranks as medium-sized. The V call is TRBV10-3, the J call TRBJ1-1; D might be TRBD1 (5 bases). CDR3 size: 15 residues. V lost 3 bases and J 3 bases, leaving 14 bases between the germline ends. Germline values: CDR1 ENHRY, CDR2 SYGVKD. Written as DNA, the CDR3 is TGTGCCATCAGTGAATGGGGACGGCCCGACACTGAAGCTTTCTTT. Residues: CAISEWGRPDTEAFF.

This clone appeared a single time. J is TRBJ2-3 and V is TRBV5-1; TRBD2 aligns across 8 bases. Germline CDR1 SGHRS, CDR2 YFSETQ. The CDR3 totals 16 residues. J lost 6 bases, V lost 0 bases, and 9 bases had no gene match. CDR3 bases: TGCGCCAGCAGCTTGGAAGCGGGGGCCTGGGGTGATACGCAGTATTTT. It codes for CASSLEAGAWGDTQYF.

This chain uses TRBV29-1 with TRBJ2-5; D gene uncertain. The CDR3 length is 15 residues. Trimming stripped 7 bases from V and 5 bases from J, with 23 bases between. The germline CDR1 and CDR2 sequences are SQVTM and ANQGSEA. CDR3 in amino acids: CSATTYDTLKETQYF. In nucleotides, the CDR3 is TGCAGCGCTACCACCTACGACACGCTTAAGGAGACCCAGTACTTC.

This clone showed up just a few times. The rearrangement joins TRBV19 to TRBJ1-5; the D gene is possibly TRBD1 (5 bases). The CDR3 spans 14 residues. Germline loops: CDR1 LNHDA, CDR2 SQIVND (reference sequence). V lost 2 bases to trimming and J lost 6 bases, with 11 bases between them. In nucleotides, the CDR3 is TGTGCCAGTAGTATAATGGGGGGTTCTCAGCCCCAGCATTTT. Its translation: CASSIMGGSQPQHF.

This clone was picked up a small number of times. The rearrangement joins TRBV9 to TRBJ1-1; D is ambiguous. Germline CDR1 is SGDLS and CDR2 is YYNGEE. The CDR3 has 15 residues. V was pared by 0 bases and J by 4 bases, with 13 bases between. The chain's CDR3 is CASSVDGLRSTEAFF. The CDR3 nucleotides read TGTGCCAGCAGCGTAGATGGACTCCGGAGCACTGAAGCTTTCTTT.

The gene calls are TRBV27 and TRBJ2-2, with a possible D match to TRBD1 (6 bases). CDR3 size: 14 residues. Germline CDR1 MNHEY, CDR2 SMNVEV (reference sequence). V lost 6 bases and J lost 1, with 9 bases in between. CDR3 loop: CASSLQGNTGELFF. DNA for the CDR3: TGTGCCAGCAGCCTACAGGGGAACACCGGGGAGCTGTTTTTT.

The rearrangement joins TRBV15 to TRBJ2-1, with 8 bases identical to TRBD2. Germline CDR1 LNHNV, CDR2 YYDKDF (reference sequence). V trimming: 4 bases; J trimming: 7 bases; junction bases outside the gene matches: 9. This CDR3 comprises 15 residues. As DNA, the CDR3 is TGTGCCACCAGCAAAGCGGGGGCCTTATGGAATGAGCAGTTCTTC. Residues: CATSKAGALWNEQFF.

The V call is TRBV5-5, the J call TRBJ1-6, with a tentative D call TRBD1 (6 bases). The CDR3 loop spans 14 amino acids. The ends were cut back, 1 base at V and 6 bases at J, with 8 bases in the middle. Germline CDR1 is SGHKS and CDR2 is YYEKEE (reference sequence). CDR3 protein: CASSLTGPNSPLHF. The CDR3 DNA follows: TGTGCCAGCAGCTTGACAGGGCCTAATTCACCCCTCCACTTT.

In its sample, this clone was seen a few times. The chain links TRBV6-1 to TRBJ1-5, with D perhaps matching TRBD1 (5 bases). Looked up from germline, CDR1 is MNHNS and CDR2 is SASEGT. V was pared by 6 bases and J by 5 bases, with 14 bases between. CDR3 size: 14 residues. The CDR3 bases are TGTGCCAGCAGGATGGGGCTGAAAGATCAGCCCCAGCATTTT. As protein: CASRMGLKDQPQHF.

CDR3: CASSSPPGLGTDTQYF. CDR3 DNA sequence: TGTGCCAGCAGCTCACCCCCCGGACTAGGGACAGATACGCAGTATTTT. V usage is TRBV5-8 and J usage is TRBJ2-3, with 7 bases identical to TRBD2. The CDR3 extends over 16 amino acids. Trimming cost V 3 bases and J 3 bases; bases outside gene matches: 10. Germline V CDR1 and CDR2: SGHTS, YDEGEE.